This TCR beta chain was sequenced for a study of siplizumab effects on memory and regulatory T cells. Points on this clone: As yet, its antigen is unknown.

Notes on the study in general: Unstimulated naive T cells seemed to show more diversity than memory cells did, and they also seemed to be among the major contributors to the alloresponse. Suppressive function of proliferating Tregs from siplizumab cultures was not confirmed.

Profiled with immunoSEQ multiplex PCR; TCRdb holds only in-frame clones, not every one. The data show about 120,000 clones, 93% seen once. This TCR came from a human donor in good health. The sequencing input was non-Treg CD4+ T cells sorted from blood.

Here the CDR3 DNA reads TGTGCCGGCCGACTAGCGGGGGGGGATCCCGGGGAGCTGTTTTTT. This translates into CAGRLAGGDPGELFF. This rearrangement joins TRBV6-1 to TRBJ2-2; 14 nucleotides match TRBD2. CDR1 and CDR2 from the germline V gene are MNHNS and SASEGT. Losses at the gene ends were 11 bases for V and 6 bases for J; bases not matched to a gene: 8. The CDR3 is 15 residues long.